These 8 T cell receptor beta chains were all obtained from the same sample, sequenced in a study of blood T cells in healthy people across ages. The authors ran a second PCR of about 7 to 11 cycles using a sample-barcoded 5' primer and a J-beta primer mix. TCRdb fed the 5' RACE reads into MiXCR, producing one record per CDR3 protein. This sample carries fewer than 1.5 million distinct CDR3 sequences, 42% of them seen once, and the ten largest clones take 7% to 9%. Material for sequencing was blood. The receptors stem from a woman aged 18-29 years in good health.

This clonotype was seen only a few times. The rearrangement joins TRBV24-1 to TRBJ2-3; no clear D. CDR3 size: 15 residues. Trimming took off 3 bases at V and 2 bases at J, with 11 bases between the two ends. The V gene's germline CDR1 is KGHDR and CDR2 SFDVKD. The DNA for the CDR3 is TGTGCCACCAGTGATGGACGGGTTTCCACAGATACGCAGTATTTT. As protein: CATSDGRVSTDTQYF.

This chain connects TRBV20-1 to TRBJ2-1; 9 positions match TRBD2. Germline-derived CDR1 and CDR2 are DFQATT and SNEGSKA (reference sequence). V was clipped by 6 bases and J by 0 bases; unmatched bases: 21. This CDR3 has 20 amino acids. This chain's CDR3 is CSARARTSAGRMGSYNEQFF. The CDR3 nucleotides are TGCAGTGCCAGGGCCCGGACTAGCGCGGGTCGAATGGGCTCCTACAATGAGCAGTTCTTC.

This clonotype was observed a few times. The genes are TRBV4-1 and TRBJ1-5; 7 bases match TRBD1. The CDR3 loop spans 18 amino acids. J gave up 4 bases and V 3 bases, and 15 bases lay outside the gene matches. Germline CDR1 and CDR2: MGHRA and YSYEKL. The CDR3 DNA reads as TGCGCCAGCAGCCATCCGCTAGGCGGGACAGCCAATAATCAGCCCCAGCATTTT. Its protein product is CASSHPLGGTANNQPQHF.

The gene calls are TRBV3-1 and TRBJ1-1; 9 bases are a match to TRBD1. The germline V gene has CDR1 LGHDT and CDR2 YNNKEL (reference sequence). CDR3 length: 15 residues. The ends lost 5 bases at V and 6 bases at J; junction bases unmatched: 10. As DNA, the CDR3 is TGTGCCAGCAGCTTTCCGGGACAGGGAATTCCTGAAGCTTTCTTT. Translation: CASSFPGQGIPEAFF.

The chain couples TRBV5-1 to TRBJ2-5; 8 bases line up with TRBD1. The CDR3 consists of 14 residues. Germline lookup yields CDR1 SGHRS and CDR2 YFSETQ. The V and J ends lost 3 bases and 5 bases, in that order; junction bases with no gene match: 6. CDR3 protein: CASSYGQGSETQYF. In nucleotides, the CDR3 is TGCGCCAGCAGCTACGGACAGGGATCCGAGACCCAGTACTTC.

The chain joins TRBV4-1 to TRBJ1-1; perhaps TRBD1 as D (5 bases). Germline V gene lookup returns CDR1 MGHRA and CDR2 YSYEKL. V was shortened by 4 bases and J by 8 bases, with 14 bases between the two germline ends. This CDR3 comprises 13 residues. The CDR3 nucleotides read TGCGCCAGCAGCCTAGGGAGGGGCTCCGAAGCTTTCTTT. Encoded protein: CASSLGRGSEAFF.

This clonotype was detected only a few times. The rearrangement joins TRBV9 to TRBJ2-6, with D possibly being TRBD1 or TRBD2 (5 bases each). Germline V CDR1 and CDR2: SGDLS, YYNGEE. The CDR3 totals 20 residues. V was trimmed by 4 bases and J by 0 bases, leaving 23 bases between them. The CDR3 DNA follows: TGTGCCAGCAGCTCCCCCTGGGGGTCAGGGACCTCCTCTGGGGCCAACGTCCTGACTTTC. This sequence encodes CASSSPWGSGTSSGANVLTF.

This clonotype was seen ten or more times. The gene calls are TRBV10-3 and TRBJ2-5; no clear D gene. This CDR3 region has 13 residues. With 6 bases removed from V and 5 bases from J, the gap between germline ends came to 13 bases. Germline lookup yields CDR1 ENHRY and CDR2 SYGVKD. The CDR3 nucleotides are TGTGCCATCAGCGCAAATGTTAGGGAGACCCAGTACTTC. It is translated as CAISANVRETQYF.